These 5 T cell receptor beta chains came from one sample sequenced in a study of blood T cell repertoires in COVID-19. Sequencing used immunoSEQ multiplex PCR; TCRdb keeps in-frame clones, though not all of them. The table lists about 260,000 clones, around 89% of them singletons. The sequenced sample consisted of PBMCs or T cells enriched from blood (not recorded which). The origin of the receptors is a man in his fifties who had been exposed to COVID-19.

This chain joins TRBV4-2 and TRBJ2-3; TRBD1 matches 9 bases. Trimming cost V 5 bases and J 5 bases; bases outside gene matches: 11. The CDR3 spans 16 residues. CDR1 LGHNA and CDR2 YNFKEQ come from the germline V gene. In DNA, the CDR3 is TGTGCCAGCAGCTCTCCCGGGACAGGGTATCAAGATACGCAGTATTTT. Amino acid sequence: CASSSPGTGYQDTQYF.

For the CDR3, the DNA is TGCGCCAGCAGCCTCGAGTCCCCGAACACCGGGGAGCTGTTTTTT. This sequence encodes CASSLESPNTGELFF. This chain uses TRBV5-1 with TRBJ2-2, with D unresolved. Trimming left V 4 bases short and J 0 bases short, with 10 bases between. The CDR3 totals 15 residues. Germline loops: CDR1 SGHRS, CDR2 YFSETQ.

This clone showed up just once. The gene calls are TRBV10-3 and TRBJ1-1, with a possible D match to TRBD1 (6 bases). Germline V lookup: CDR1 ENHRY, CDR2 SYGVKD. V lost 11 bases, J lost 3 bases, and 28 bases lay in between. CDR3 length: 17 residues. The chain's CDR3 is CAVLVGVGARLDTEAFF. CDR3 bases: TGTGCCGTTCTGGTTGGGGTGGGGGCAAGGCTGGACACTGAAGCTTTCTTT.

This rearrangement joins TRBV7-3 to TRBJ2-2; a weak D match, TRBD1 (5 bases). From germline, CDR1 is SGHTA and CDR2 FQGTGA. CDR3 length equals 13 residues. V lost 6 bases and J lost 10, with 15 bases in between. CDR3 loop: CASRRQTGQELFF. Here the CDR3 DNA reads TGTGCCAGCAGACGCCAAACAGGCCAGGAGCTGTTTTTT.

The V call is TRBV7-6, the J call TRBJ1-4; 7 bases match TRBD1. The J segment lost 3 bases and the V segment lost 5 bases, leaving 6 bases of the junction unmatched. The CDR3 is 15 residues long. Germline CDR1 SGHVS, CDR2 FNYEAQ. The CDR3 DNA reads as TGTGCCAGCAGCCCTATTGGGACAGCTAATGAAAAACTGTTTTTT. Translated, it gives CASSPIGTANEKLFF.